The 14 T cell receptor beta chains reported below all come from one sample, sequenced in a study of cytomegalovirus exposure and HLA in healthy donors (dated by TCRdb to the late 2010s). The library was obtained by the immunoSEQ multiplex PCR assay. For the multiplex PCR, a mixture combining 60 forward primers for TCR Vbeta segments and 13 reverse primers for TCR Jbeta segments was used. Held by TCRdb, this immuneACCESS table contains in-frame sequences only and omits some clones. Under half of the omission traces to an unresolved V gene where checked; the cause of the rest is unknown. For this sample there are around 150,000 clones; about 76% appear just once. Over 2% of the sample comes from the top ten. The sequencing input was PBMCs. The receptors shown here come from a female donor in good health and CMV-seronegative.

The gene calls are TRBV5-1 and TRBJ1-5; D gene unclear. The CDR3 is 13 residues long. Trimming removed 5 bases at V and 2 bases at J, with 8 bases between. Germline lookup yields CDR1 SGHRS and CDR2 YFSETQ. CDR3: CASSVAGNQPQHF. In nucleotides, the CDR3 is TGCGCCAGCAGTGTGGCGGGCAATCAGCCCCAGCATTTT.

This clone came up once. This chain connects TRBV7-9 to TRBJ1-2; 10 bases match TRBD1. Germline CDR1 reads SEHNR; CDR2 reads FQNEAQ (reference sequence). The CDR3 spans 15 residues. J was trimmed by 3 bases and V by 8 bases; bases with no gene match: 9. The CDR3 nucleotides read TGTGCCAGCGGCAAAAAGACAGGGGGCGACTATGGCTACACCTTC. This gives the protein CASGKKTGGDYGYTF.

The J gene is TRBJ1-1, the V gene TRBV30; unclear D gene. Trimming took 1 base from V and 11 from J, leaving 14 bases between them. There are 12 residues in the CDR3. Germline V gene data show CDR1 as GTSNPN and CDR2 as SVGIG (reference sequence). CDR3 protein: CAWSGARTRAFF. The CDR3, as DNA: TGTGCCTGGAGTGGGGCCCGCACCCGGGCTTTCTTT. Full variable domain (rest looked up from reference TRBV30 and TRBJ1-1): SQTIHQWPATLVQPVGSPLSLECTVEGTSNPNLYWYRQAAGRGLQLLFYSVGIGQISSEVPQNLSASRPQDRQFILSSKKLLLSDSGFYLCAWSGARTRAFFGQGTRLTVV.

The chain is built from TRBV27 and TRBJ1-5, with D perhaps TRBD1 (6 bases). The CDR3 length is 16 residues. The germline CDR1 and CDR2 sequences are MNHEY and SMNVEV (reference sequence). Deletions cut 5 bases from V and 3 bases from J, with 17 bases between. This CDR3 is CASSPDPTGYNQPQHF. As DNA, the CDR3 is TGTGCCAGCAGTCCAGACCCGACAGGCTACAATCAGCCCCAGCATTTT.

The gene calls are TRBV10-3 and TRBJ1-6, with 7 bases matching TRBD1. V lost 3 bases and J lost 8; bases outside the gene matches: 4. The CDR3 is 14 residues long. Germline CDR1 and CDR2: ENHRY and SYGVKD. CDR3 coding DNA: TGTGCCATCAGTGATGAGCAGGGGGATTCACCCCTCCACTTT. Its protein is CAISDEQGDSPLHF.

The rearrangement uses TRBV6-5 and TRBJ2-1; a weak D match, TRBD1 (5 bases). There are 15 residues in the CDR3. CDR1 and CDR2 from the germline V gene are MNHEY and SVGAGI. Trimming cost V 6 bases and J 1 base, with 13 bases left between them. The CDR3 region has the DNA TGTGCCAGCAGCCGACAGTTAGCATCCTACAATGAGCAGTTCTTC. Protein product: CASSRQLASYNEQFF.

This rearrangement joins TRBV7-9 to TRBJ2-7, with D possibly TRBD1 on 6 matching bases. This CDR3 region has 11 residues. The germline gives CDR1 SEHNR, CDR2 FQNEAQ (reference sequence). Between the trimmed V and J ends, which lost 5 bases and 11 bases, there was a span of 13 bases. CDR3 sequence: CASSHTGIEYF. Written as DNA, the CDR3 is TGTGCCAGCAGCCACACAGGGATCGAGTACTTC. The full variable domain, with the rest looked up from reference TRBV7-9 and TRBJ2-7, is DTGVSQNPRHKITKRGQNVTFRCDPISEHNRLYWYRQTLGQGPEFLTYFQNEAQLEKSRLLSDRFSAERPKGSFSTLEIQRTEQGDSAMYLCASSHTGIEYFGPGTRLTVT.

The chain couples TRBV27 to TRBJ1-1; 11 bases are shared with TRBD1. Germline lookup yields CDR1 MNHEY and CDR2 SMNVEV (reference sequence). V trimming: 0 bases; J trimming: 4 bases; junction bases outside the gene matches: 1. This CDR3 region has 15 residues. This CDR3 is CASSLSGTGGTEAFF. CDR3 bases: TGTGCCAGCAGTTTATCCGGGACAGGGGGCACTGAAGCTTTCTTT.

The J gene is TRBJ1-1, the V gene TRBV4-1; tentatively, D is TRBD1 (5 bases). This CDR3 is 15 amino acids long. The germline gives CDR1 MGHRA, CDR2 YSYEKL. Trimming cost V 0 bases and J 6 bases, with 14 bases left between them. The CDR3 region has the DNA TGCGCCAGCAGCCAAGATGTGAGGGGAGGGGCTGAAGCTTTCTTT. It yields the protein CASSQDVRGGAEAFF.

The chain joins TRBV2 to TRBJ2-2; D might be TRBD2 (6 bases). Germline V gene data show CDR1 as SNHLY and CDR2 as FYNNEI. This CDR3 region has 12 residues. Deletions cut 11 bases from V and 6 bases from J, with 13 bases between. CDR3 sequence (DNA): TGTGCCGGGGGATGGGGGGCCGGGGAGCTGTTTTTT. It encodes CAGGWGAGELFF.

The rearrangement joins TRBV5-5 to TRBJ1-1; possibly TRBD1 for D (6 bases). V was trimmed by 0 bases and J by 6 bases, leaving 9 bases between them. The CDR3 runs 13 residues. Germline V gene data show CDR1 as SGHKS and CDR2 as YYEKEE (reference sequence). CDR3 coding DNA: TGTGCCAGCAGCTTGGTGGGGGCCCCTGAAGCTTTCTTT. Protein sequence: CASSLVGAPEAFF.

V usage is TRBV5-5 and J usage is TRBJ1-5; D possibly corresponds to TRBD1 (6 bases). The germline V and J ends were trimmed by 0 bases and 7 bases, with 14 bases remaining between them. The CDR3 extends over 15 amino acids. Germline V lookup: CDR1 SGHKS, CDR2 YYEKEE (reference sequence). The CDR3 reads CASSLEGRGGQPQHF. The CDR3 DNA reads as TGTGCCAGCAGCTTGGAGGGCAGGGGTGGGCAGCCCCAGCATTTT.

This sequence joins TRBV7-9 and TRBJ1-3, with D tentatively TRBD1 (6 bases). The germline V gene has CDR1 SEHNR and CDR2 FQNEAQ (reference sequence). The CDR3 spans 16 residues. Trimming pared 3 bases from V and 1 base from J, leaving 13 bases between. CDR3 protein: CASSFGGAVSGNTIYF. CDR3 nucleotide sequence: TGTGCCAGCAGCTTTGGGGGCGCGGTTTCTGGAAACACCATATATTTT.

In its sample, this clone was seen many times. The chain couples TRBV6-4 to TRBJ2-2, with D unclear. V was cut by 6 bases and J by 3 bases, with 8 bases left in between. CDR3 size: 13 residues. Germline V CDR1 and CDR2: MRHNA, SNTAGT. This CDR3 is CASSETYTGELFF. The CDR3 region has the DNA TGTGCCAGCAGCGAAACTTACACCGGGGAGCTGTTTTTT.